This paragraph covers one T cell receptor beta chain sequence. Its antigen is still unknown. V lost 3 bases to trimming and J lost 2 bases, with 9 bases between them. The CDR3 loop spans 14 amino acids. The germline V gene has CDR1 MNHEY and CDR2 SMNVEV (reference sequence). These data are taken from a study of cytomegalovirus exposure and HLA in healthy donors. General study points: Association of 16,951 TCR beta sequences with HLA alleles was found at 0.05 false discovery rate in a later analysis. Later analysis associated a missense DCLRE1C variant with TCR beta V- and J-gene trimming.

Amplification used 60 Vbeta primers and 13 Jbeta primers. Measured with immunoSEQ multiplex PCR; TCRdb has only the in-frame clones, and not every one. The sample lists about 300,000 clones, about nine tenths occurring once. The receptor was derived from a man between 35 and 55 years old in good health and CMV-seropositive. The chain is built from TRBV27 and TRBJ2-3, with D unclear. The sample was PBMCs. The CDR3 nucleotides read TGTGCCAGCAGTTTCCTGTTAAACACAGATACGCAGTATTTT. Its translation: CASSFLLNTDTQYF.